Listed below are T cell receptor beta chains from one sample, sequenced in a study of molecular identifiers for immune sequencing clone quantification. Via MiXCR, TCRdb re-called the PCR reads, giving one row per CDR3 protein. This sample carries around 480,000 distinct CDR3 sequences, roughly 25% of them seen once, and the ten largest clones take just over 0.75%. Sequencing was performed on naive CD8+ T cells from blood, with Jurkat cell RNA spiked in. Receptors originate from a human donor in good health. Some libraries in this study had Jurkat cell RNA spiked in. Both conserved end residues are part of each CDR3. Each record gives: clone size, V gene, D gene, J gene, CDR3 protein, CDR3 DNA. The D gene is left open where the match is weak. Rows give clone size only sometimes, using once, few, many, or a class for an expanded clone.

clone_size: .
v_call: TRBV29-1
d_call: TRBD1
j_call: TRBJ2-1
cdr3_aa: CSGQYRGVIDEQFF
cdr3_nt: TGCAGCGGGCAATACAGGGGTGTTATCGATGAGCAGTTCTTC

clone_size: .
v_call: TRBV4-1
d_call: TRBD2
j_call: TRBJ2-3
cdr3_aa: CASSRTSGGADTQYF
cdr3_nt: TGCGCCAGCAGCCGGACTAGCGGGGGGGCTGATACGCAGTATTTT

clone_size: .
v_call: TRBV4-3
d_call: .
j_call: TRBJ2-1
cdr3_aa: CASTGGTGNEQFF
cdr3_nt: TGCGCCAGTACGGGCGGTACAGGGAATGAGCAGTTCTTC

clone_size: few
v_call: TRBV24-1
d_call: .
j_call: TRBJ2-2
cdr3_aa: CATSLGPGELFF
cdr3_nt: TGTGCCACCAGTCTCGGCCCCGGGGAGCTGTTTTTT

clone_size: .
v_call: TRBV4-3
d_call: .
j_call: TRBJ2-3
cdr3_aa: CASSQDLRTDTQYF
cdr3_nt: TGCGCCAGCAGCCAAGATCTTAGGACAGATACGCAGTATTTT

clone_size: few
v_call: TRBV6-2/TRBV6-3
d_call: TRBD2
j_call: TRBJ2-7
cdr3_aa: CASSFPGLAYEQYF
cdr3_nt: TGTGCCAGCAGCTTCCCGGGACTAGCGTACGAGCAGTACTTC

clone_size: many
v_call: TRBV5-1
d_call: TRBD1
j_call: TRBJ2-7
cdr3_aa: CASSWDSTYEQYF
cdr3_nt: TGCGCCAGCAGCTGGGACAGTACCTACGAGCAGTACTTC

clone_size: .
v_call: TRBV4-3
d_call: TRBD2
j_call: TRBJ2-7
cdr3_aa: CASSQDWASGTYEQYF
cdr3_nt: TGCGCCAGCAGCCAAGATTGGGCTAGCGGGACCTACGAGCAGTACTTC

clone_size: .
v_call: TRBV28
d_call: .
j_call: TRBJ2-7
cdr3_aa: CASSYRETDEQYF
cdr3_nt: TGTGCCAGCAGTTACCGGGAGACGGACGAGCAGTACTTC

clone_size: few
v_call: TRBV20-1
d_call: .
j_call: TRBJ2-7
cdr3_aa: CSARDLGVSSYEQYF
cdr3_nt: TGCAGTGCTAGAGATCTCGGTGTTAGCTCCTACGAGCAGTACTTC

clone_size: .
v_call: TRBV7-9
d_call: .
j_call: TRBJ1-3
cdr3_aa: CASSLVQYGNTIYF
cdr3_nt: TGTGCCAGCAGCTTAGTACAGTATGGAAACACCATATATTTT

clone_size: .
v_call: TRBV29-1
d_call: .
j_call: TRBJ2-7
cdr3_aa: CSVVTGPYEQNF
cdr3_nt: TGCAGCGTAGTGACAGGACCCTACGAGCAGAACTTC

clone_size: once
v_call: TRBV6-5
d_call: .
j_call: TRBJ2-5
cdr3_aa: CASSYGGLERFF
cdr3_nt: TGTGCCAGCAGTTACGGGGGTCTCGAGCGGTTCTTC

clone_size: .
v_call: TRBV19
d_call: .
j_call: TRBJ1-5
cdr3_aa: CASSIETMNQPQHF
cdr3_nt: TGTGCCAGTAGTATAGAAACAATGAATCAGCCCCAGCATTTT

clone_size: few
v_call: TRBV14
d_call: TRBD2
j_call: TRBJ2-5
cdr3_aa: CASSRRLAGVTQETQYF
cdr3_nt: TGTGCCAGCAGCCGAAGGCTAGCGGGGGTGACCCAAGAGACCCAGTACTTC

clone_size: few
v_call: TRBV7-9
d_call: .
j_call: TRBJ2-5
cdr3_aa: CASSFSSSSAQYF
cdr3_nt: TGTGCCAGCAGCTTTTCGAGTTCTTCGGCCCAGTACTTC